The clone carrying this T cell receptor (beta chain) was observed a single time. The antigen remains unidentified. This sample is drawn from a study of type 1 regulatory T cells. Across the whole study: An in vitro protocol generated T-allo10, a Tr1-enriched, alloantigen-specific CD4 T cell product. Broader study findings: Type 1 regulatory T cells had a more restricted TCR repertoire than non-type 1 regulatory T cells.

TCRdb re-derived calls from the reads in MiXCR, one entry per CDR3 protein. Here the sample spans tens of thousands of distinct CDR3 sequences, 62% being singletons. Material for sequencing was cultured non-Tr1 T cells, either the whole culture or a sorted T cell fraction (not recorded which). The clonotype comes from a human donor in good health.

CDR3 in amino acids: CASSEPRREYNEQFF. The CDR3, as DNA: TGTGCCAGCAGTGAACCCCGCCGGGAATACAATGAGCAGTTCTTC. V usage is TRBV2 and J usage is TRBJ2-1; tentatively, D is TRBD2 (5 bases). Germline V gene lookup returns CDR1 SNHLY and CDR2 FYNNEI. This CDR3 is built from 15 residues. The V gene lost 2 bases and the J gene lost 4 bases, with 12 bases spanning the gap.